This TCR beta chain was profiled in a study of T cell responses to AZD1222 COVID-19 vaccine (dated by TCRdb to about 2021). Study-level background: AZD1222 recipients whose second dose came at about 4 weeks and those whose second dose came at about 12 weeks were combined into one group, since spike-specific TCR depth and breadth did not differ between the two schedules. TCR sequencing was performed for more than 230 trial participants, of whom around 210 were given two doses of AZD1222 and around 25 were given two doses of MenACWY control vaccine. Trial participants were enrolled into age subgroups of 18-55, 56-69 and 70-plus years, which contained about 150, 27 and 61 TCR-sequenced participants, respectively.

As encoded in the germline V gene, CDR1 is KGHSH while CDR2 is LQKENI. The CDR3 contains 13 residues, cysteine and phenylalanine counted. The read is trimmed to its CDR3 DNA, 39 bases read in frame from base 1. V and J lose 9 bases and 1 base, and a span of 12 bases separates them. The paper's findings and limits, for the study overall: Because no day 14 peak-response samples were available, the repertoires could be characterized only after the peak T cell response. Epitopes outside the regions mutated in the B.1.351 and B.1.1.7 variants were reportedly recognized by nearly half of the unique spike-specific TCRs. After two AZD1222 doses, spike-specific TCR breadth and depth were significantly higher than at day 0 and than in MenACWY recipients. Participants were mostly white British, with more females than males. The authors suggested clonal diversity may have been underestimated. CD4 TCRs associated with the vaccine covered the entire spike protein, and the dominant responses were in regions 160-218 and 743-854. Conclusions about previously exposed vaccinees were limited because only six AZD1222 recipients were SARS-CoV-2 seropositive at baseline. The 56-69-year group was small, and its depth increase did not reach significance, likely because of low power.

The CDR3 regions of human TCRbeta chains were analyzed by immunosequencing. For the original study's pipeline: TCRs in the repertoires were compared against a reference library of SARS-CoV-2-specific TCRs that had been generated with the MIRA antigen-specificity platform. Breadth meant the fraction of unique TCRs that were SARS-CoV-2-associated, whereas depth meant the fraction of total T cells that were SARS-CoV-2-associated. Using the MIRA data, every spike-specific TCR was mapped to the spike region that the TCR reacted to and assigned to either a CD4 or a CD8 class. Log10-transformed breadth and depth values were compared by one-way ANOVA with Sidak's multiple comparisons tests. TCRdb provides this immuneACCESS table in a form limited to in-frame rearrangements. Some clones are lacking; in checked studies, under half of them reflect an unresolved V gene, and why the rest are absent is not known. D and trimming come from the DNA, and the V and J calls and clone size come from that table. The sample table records 160,000 or so clones; 91% of these occur just once. The top ten constitute around 1.8% of the sample.

As for this clone: Its antigen remains unidentified. No base quality values were provided; no much bigger clone lies one nucleotide off.

The time point label for this specimen denotes: baseline before first vaccination. The vaccinee samples were drawn from two UK trials, COV001 and COV002, one of which was a single-blind randomized controlled phase 2/3 trial testing AZD1222 (ChAdOx1 nCoV-19) in healthy adults. For TCRbeta chain sequencing, PBMC samples from trial participants were taken at day 0 and at day 28 after the second dose. The sample here was peripheral blood, taken on day 0 of AZD1222 vaccination. The clonotype was recovered from an adult in good health. The rearrangement combines TRBV18 with TRBJ1-1; the D gene assignment is ambiguous. The sequence in DNA is TGTGCCAGTACTACGAAAGCGAACACTGAAGCTTTCTTT. It encodes CASTTKANTEAFF.